The T cell receptor beta chain under discussion was sequenced for a study of identical twins. Notes on the study in general: Clonotypes of the beta chain that were abundant in cord blood carried fewer insertions (memory repertoires showed none).

MiXCR, applied by TCRdb to the 5' RACE reads, yields one record per CDR3 protein. The sample lists 600,000 to 850,000 distinct CDR3 sequences, around a sixth seen once, with about an eighth in the top ten. V was clipped by 3 bases and J by 1 base; unmatched bases: 5. This CDR3 contains 16 residues. Germline V gene sequence: CDR1 SGHTA, CDR2 FQGNSA. About this clonotype itself: Its antigen is unidentified.

These data also featured in a second study, about T cells expressing NK-cell markers. This second study says: Sequencing of TCR beta repertoires drew on sorted CD3+CD56+NKG2C+, CD3+CD56+NKG2C- and CD3+CD56-NKG2C+ T cells. Five or six donors showed dominant NKG2C+ clonotypes comprising about 1.0-7.5% of their CD8+ T cells.

J is TRBJ2-2 and V is TRBV7-2; 7 bases are a match to TRBD2. Source material: PBMCs. The TCR sequence derives from a woman under 30 in good health. The CDR3 coding sequence is TGTGCCAGCAGCTTTACGAGCGGGGAGAACACCGGGGAGCTGTTTTTT. The encoded protein is CASSFTSGENTGELFF.